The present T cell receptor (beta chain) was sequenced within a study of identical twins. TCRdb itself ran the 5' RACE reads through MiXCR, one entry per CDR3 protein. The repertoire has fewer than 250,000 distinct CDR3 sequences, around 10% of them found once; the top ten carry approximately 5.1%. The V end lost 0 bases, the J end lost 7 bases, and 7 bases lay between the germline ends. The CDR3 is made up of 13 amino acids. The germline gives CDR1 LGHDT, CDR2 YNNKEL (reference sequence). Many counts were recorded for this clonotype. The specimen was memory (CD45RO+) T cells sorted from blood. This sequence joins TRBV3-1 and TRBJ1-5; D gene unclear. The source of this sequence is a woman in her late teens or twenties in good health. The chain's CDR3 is CASSQDVGQPQHF. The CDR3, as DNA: TGTGCCAGCAGCCAAGATGTCGGACAGCCCCAGCATTTT.